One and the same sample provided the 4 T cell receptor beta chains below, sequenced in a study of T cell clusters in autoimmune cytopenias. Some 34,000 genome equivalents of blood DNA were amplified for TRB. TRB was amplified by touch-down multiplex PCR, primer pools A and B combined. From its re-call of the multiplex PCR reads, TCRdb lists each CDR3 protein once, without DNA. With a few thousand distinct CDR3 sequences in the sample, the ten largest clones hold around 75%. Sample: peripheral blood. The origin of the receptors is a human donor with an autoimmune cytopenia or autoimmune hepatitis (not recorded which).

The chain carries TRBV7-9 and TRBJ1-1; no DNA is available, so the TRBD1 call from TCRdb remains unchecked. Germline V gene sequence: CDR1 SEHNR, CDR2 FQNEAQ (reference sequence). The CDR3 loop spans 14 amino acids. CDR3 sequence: CASSSTTGRPEAFF.

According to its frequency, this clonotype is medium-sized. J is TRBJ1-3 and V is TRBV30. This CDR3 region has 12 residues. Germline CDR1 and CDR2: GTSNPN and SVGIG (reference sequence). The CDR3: CAWSVTGNTIYF.

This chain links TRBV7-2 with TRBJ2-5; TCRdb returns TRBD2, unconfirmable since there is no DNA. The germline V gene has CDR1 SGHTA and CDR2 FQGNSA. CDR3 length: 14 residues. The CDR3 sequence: CASSRVVFQETQYF.

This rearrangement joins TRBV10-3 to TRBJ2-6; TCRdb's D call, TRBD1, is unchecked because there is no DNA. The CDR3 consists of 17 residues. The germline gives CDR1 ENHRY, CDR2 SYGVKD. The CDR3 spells CAISGGQGVSGANVLTF.